The rows below give T cell receptor beta chains drawn from one sample of a study of T cells of healthy individuals. In TCRdb, the 5' RACE reads were re-called with MiXCR into one record per CDR3 protein. The sample includes over 95,000 distinct CDR3 sequences, roughly 18% seen only once; the top ten take 6.2%. The receptors originated from a human donor in good health. The CDR3 runs from the conserved cysteine through the conserved F or W. Each record gives: V gene, J gene, D gene, clone size, CDR3 DNA, CDR3 protein. A D gene is named only where the DNA matches it firmly. Not every row has a clone size; where given, it reads once, few, many or a size class.

>TRBV29-1|TRBJ2-3|.|.
TGCAGCGGGACAGACAGAGATACGCAGTATTTT
CSGTDRDTQYF
>TRBV4-1|TRBJ2-3|.|few
TGCGCCAGCAGCCAAGTTAGCCCCAAGGGAGGCACAGATACGCAGTATTTT
CASSQVSPKGGTDTQYF
>TRBV27|TRBJ2-6|.|many
TGTGCCAGCAGTTTTGACGGACTCTCTGGGGCCAACGTCCTGACTTTC
CASSFDGLSGANVLTF
>TRBV20-1|TRBJ1-2|.|.
TGCAGTGCTCATCCGCAGGGTAACTATGGCTACACCTTC
CSAHPQGNYGYTF
>TRBV7-9|TRBJ2-1|.|.
TGTGCCAAAGAGCCTCCGGGTCCCCAAGGGTACAATGAGCAGTTCTTC
CAKEPPGPQGYNEQFF
>TRBV11-3|TRBJ2-1|TRBD2|.
TGTGCCAGCAGTTCGGGACTAGCTGGCTACAATGAGCAGTTCTTC
CASSSGLAGYNEQFF
>TRBV27|TRBJ2-7|.|many
TGTGCCAGCAGTTTGGGGGGAAACTACGAGCAGTACTTC
CASSLGGNYEQYF
>TRBV10-3|TRBJ2-5|TRBD1|few
TGTGCCATCAGTGGAGTAGAAAGGACAGGGCAAGAGACCCAGTACTTC
CAISGVERTGQETQYF
>TRBV13|TRBJ1-2|.|few
TGTGCCAGCACAGGCGGGGATGGCTACACCTTC
CASTGGDGYTF
>TRBV28|TRBJ1-1|.|many
TGTGCCAGCAGGTGGACAGTGAACACTGAAGCTTTCTTT
CASRWTVNTEAFF
>TRBV28|TRBJ1-6|.|many
TGTGCCAGCAGTTTAGGGGGTTCACCCCTCCACTTT
CASSLGGSPLHF
>TRBV5-5|TRBJ2-6|TRBD2|few
TGTGCCAGCAGCTATAGCGGGGGGGCTTCCGGGGCCAACGTCCTGACTTTC
CASSYSGGASGANVLTF
>TRBV24-1|TRBJ2-1|.|.
TGTGCCACCAGTGACCCGGGAAGGTTCTCCTACAATGAGCAGTTCTTC
CATSDPGRFSYNEQFF
>TRBV6-2/TRBV6-3|TRBJ2-5|.|many
TGTGCCAGCAGTTACGGGGGAGCTGGAGGAGAGACCCAGTACTTC
CASSYGGAGGETQYF
>TRBV3-1|TRBJ2-2|TRBD2|few
TGTGCCAGCAGCCAAAGGCAGCTAGCGGGAGTGCTGTTTTTT
CASSQRQLAGVLFF
>TRBV9|TRBJ1-1|.|few
TGTGCCAGCAGCGTAGGGGTCCTGAACACTGAAGCTTTCTTT
CASSVGVLNTEAFF
>TRBV5-1|TRBJ2-7|.|few
TGCGCCAGCAGCTTGGACAGGATGCAGTACTTC
CASSLDRMQYF
>TRBV5-1|TRBJ2-2|.|.
TGCGCCAGCAGCTTGTCTAGCGCGAGCACCGGGGAGCTGTTTTTT
CASSLSSASTGELFF
>TRBV7-9|TRBJ2-5|.|.
TGTGCCAGCAGCTTAACGGGGCCGACGGAGACCCAGTACTTC
CASSLTGPTETQYF
>TRBV6-5|TRBJ2-1|TRBD2|.
TGTGCCAGCAGTTACTCGGCCGGGACTAGTTTTGAGCAGTTCTTC
CASSYSAGTSFEQFF
>TRBV6-6|TRBJ2-1|.|.
TGTGCCAGCAGTTCTCAGGGGTATGAGCAGTTCTTC
CASSSQGYEQFF
>TRBV7-9|TRBJ2-7|.|.
TGTGCCAGCAGCTTAATGGTTCTAGGGGAGCAGTACTTC
CASSLMVLGEQYF
>TRBV28|TRBJ1-3|.|many
TGTGCCAGCAGTCCGACTTCGAGCTCTGGAAACACCATATATTTT
CASSPTSSSGNTIYF
>TRBV20-1|TRBJ2-3|.|few
TGCAGTGTCTCTCGGGTGGATACGCAGTATTTT
CSVSRVDTQYF
>TRBV28|TRBJ2-7|.|many
TGTGCCAGCAAATACCCAGCGGGTTACGAGCAGTACTTC
CASKYPAGYEQYF
>TRBV4-2|TRBJ2-2|TRBD2|few
TGTGCCAGCAGCCAAGATCCGAGCGGGGGGGCCATGGCCGGGGAGCTGTTTTTT
CASSQDPSGGAMAGELFF
>TRBV2|TRBJ1-5|.|.
TGTGCCAGCAGTGTCAGTCAGGGCAGCAATCAGCCCCAGCATTTT
CASSVSQGSNQPQHF
>TRBV7-9|TRBJ2-3|.|.
TGTGCCAGCAGCTTCCTAACCGAGCGGATCGCTAGCACAGATACGCAGTATTTT
CASSFLTERIASTDTQYF
>TRBV4-3|TRBJ1-5|.|few
TGCGCCAGCAGCCAAGGGCAGGGTGAGCAGCCCCAGCATTTT
CASSQGQGEQPQHF
>TRBV18|TRBJ2-3|.|few
TGTGCCAGCTCACCGATTGGGGGGGCCGTAACAGATACGCAGTATTTT
CASSPIGGAVTDTQYF
>TRBV28|TRBJ2-1|TRBD2|few
TGTGCCAGCAGTCGGGAGCGGGGGCACAATGAGCAGTTCTTC
CASSRERGHNEQFF
>TRBV6-6|TRBJ2-3|TRBD2|few
TGTGCCAGCAGTGCCCCTAGCGGGGGGGCCTCCGGCACAGATACGCAGTATTTT
CASSAPSGGASGTDTQYF
>TRBV27|TRBJ2-5|TRBD2|many
TGTGCCAGCAGTTTGGTCAGTAGACTAGCCGAAGAGACCCAGTACTTC
CASSLVSRLAEETQYF
>TRBV6-5|TRBJ1-1|.|.
TGTGCCAGCAGTCGTCATACTGTCGAGACTTACACTGAAGCTTTCTTT
CASSRHTVETYTEAFF
>TRBV14|TRBJ2-3|.|.
TGTGCCAGCAGCCAAGATTGGGGGGGCGAGGCAGATACGCAGTATTTT
CASSQDWGGEADTQYF
>TRBV28|TRBJ2-7|TRBD2|.
TGTGCCAGCAGTAGCGGGGGGGAATCCTCCTACGAGCAGTACTTC
CASSSGGESSYEQYF
>TRBV4-2|TRBJ2-7|TRBD1|few
TGTGCCAGCAGCCAACGAGGACAGGGGACCTACGAGCAGTACTTC
CASSQRGQGTYEQYF
>TRBV3-1|TRBJ1-1|TRBD1|many
TGTGCCAGCAGCCAAAATCCAGGGGGGTTTTGGGGTACTGAAGCTTTCTTT
CASSQNPGGFWGTEAFF
>TRBV6-2/TRBV6-3|TRBJ2-5|TRBD2|.
TGTGCCAGCAGTTCCGCTCGACCGGCGGGAGTAGAGACCCAGTACTTC
CASSSARPAGVETQYF
>TRBV27|TRBJ1-6|TRBD1|few
TGTGCCAGCAGTTTATTGAGCACAGGGGATTCACCCCTCCACTTT
CASSLLSTGDSPLHF
>TRBV20-1|TRBJ2-7|TRBD1|.
TGCAGTGCCCCCCAGGGGGCCCTCTCCTACGAGCAGTACTTC
CSAPQGALSYEQYF
>TRBV5-8|TRBJ1-1|TRBD1|.
TGTGCCAGCAGCCGGGACAGGGGTAGCCCTGAAGCTTTCTTT
CASSRDRGSPEAFF
>TRBV5-6|TRBJ2-1|.|few
TGTGCCAGCAGGCGGACTGGGGGCTCCTACAATGAGCAGTTCTTC
CASRRTGGSYNEQFF
>TRBV11-2|TRBJ2-1|.|.
TGTGCCAGCAGCTTGAGCCTCTTAAATGAGCAGTTCTTC
CASSLSLLNEQFF
>TRBV9|TRBJ2-1|.|many
TGTGCCAGCAGCGCCGGCGCCTACAATGAGCAGTTCTTC
CASSAGAYNEQFF
>TRBV9|TRBJ2-5|.|few
TGTGCCAGCAGCCCAAGGTCTGCTACAGAGACCCAGTACTTC
CASSPRSATETQYF
>TRBV7-7|TRBJ2-2|TRBD1|once
TGTGCTAGCAGCGGGACAGGGACGAACACCGGGGAGCTGTTTTTT
CASSGTGTNTGELFF
>TRBV27|TRBJ1-5|.|many
TGTGCCAGCAGTTTTGTGGGGGGGCCTAGCAATCAGCCCCAGCATTTT
CASSFVGGPSNQPQHF
>TRBV6-6|TRBJ2-3|.|.
TGTGCCAGCTCCATGCGTGGGGGTTCAGATACGCAGTATTTT
CASSMRGGSDTQYF
>TRBV6-2/TRBV6-3|TRBJ1-1|TRBD1|.
TGTGCCAGCAGTTCCGAGGACAGGGAGTACACTGAAGCTTTCTTT
CASSSEDREYTEAFF
>TRBV11-2|TRBJ2-7|TRBD1|many
TGTGCCAGCAGCTTAGGGACAGGGACCTACGAGCAGTACTTC
CASSLGTGTYEQYF
>TRBV27|TRBJ1-5|TRBD1|few
TGTGCCAGCAGTCTGGGACAGGGGGCATTTCAGCCCCAGCATTTT
CASSLGQGAFQPQHF
>TRBV6-5|TRBJ1-2|.|.
TGTGCCGTCAGGGGCCTCGAGGGCTTTAACTATGGCTACAACTTC
CAVRGLEGFNYGYNF